This TCR beta chain was found in a study of T-cell reconstitution after alpha-beta-depleted transplantation in children. General study findings and limits: For some patients, TCRbeta diversity was high at day 60 because of recipient T cells and thymic progenitors that survived.

V was shortened by 3 bases and J by 0 bases, with 15 bases between the two germline ends. This CDR3 contains 16 residues. Per germline, CDR1 SNHLY and CDR2 FYNNEI. The authors prepared the TCRbeta library with unique molecular identifiers. TCRdb re-called the PCR reads with MiXCR, one entry per CDR3 protein. The sample has over 450,000 distinct CDR3 sequences; about 10% are singletons. This clonotype appeared many times. The target antigen is unknown. V is TRBV2 and J is TRBJ2-7; D possibly corresponds to TRBD1 (5 bases). The sequence was collected from a child aged 2 to 10 with inherited bone marrow failure, due to receive a stem cell transplant. The sequencing used PBMCs, collected before TCRalphabeta/CD19-depleted stem cell transplant. This CDR3 reads CASSDLETVTSYEQYF. DNA for the CDR3: TGTGCCAGCAGTGATTTGGAGACAGTGACCTCCTACGAGCAGTACTTC.